This T cell receptor (beta chain) derives from a study of T cell responses to AZD1222 COVID-19 vaccine. Study-level background: Investigators merged groups given second doses at roughly 4 or roughly 12 weeks. Study-wide results and limits: Spike-specific TCR breadth rose after two AZD1222 doses, and depth rose as well.

This clone came up once. No antigen is known for it. The CDR3 contains 16 residues. CDR1 and CDR2 from the germline V gene are SEHNR and FQNEAQ (reference sequence). V shed 5 bases, J shed 7 bases, and the junction held 11 bases outside the gene matches. Sequencing used immunoSEQ multiplex PCR; TCRdb keeps in-frame clones, though not all of them. The table has about 110,000 clones, roughly 88% seen once. The clonotype comes from an adult in good health. The specimen was peripheral blood, collected on day 0 of AZD1222 vaccination. The chain uses TRBV7-9 and TRBJ2-2; TRBD1 matches at 9 bases. This chain's CDR3 is CASSPRRQGEGGELFF. For the CDR3, the DNA is TGTGCCAGCAGCCCCCGAAGACAGGGGGAAGGCGGGGAGCTGTTTTTT.